The next 15 T cell receptor beta chains were all read from a single sample in a study of CD8+ T cells in alopecia areata. After isolation, RNA underwent reverse transcription to generate cDNA as the sequencing template. Some clones are missing from TCRdb's copy, which holds only in-frame ones; the method was immunoSEQ multiplex PCR. The repertoire holds about 90,000 clones, with 44% as singletons. The treatment denotes: oral pan-JAK inhibitor, 5-10 mg twice daily. The specimen was CD8+ T cells sorted from blood, collected at week 24, from a patient treated with tofacitinib. All receptors derive from a human donor with alopecia areata.

This sequence joins TRBV19 and TRBJ1-5, with 9 bases lining up with TRBD1. Per germline, CDR1 LNHDA and CDR2 SQIVND (reference sequence). The CDR3 has 15 amino acids. The J segment lost 4 bases and the V segment lost 8 bases, leaving 9 bases of the junction unmatched. In nucleotides, the CDR3 is TGTGCCAGTCAGACCGGGACAGGGCTGAATCAGCCCCAGCATTTT. This translates into CASQTGTGLNQPQHF.

The rearrangement joins TRBV28 to TRBJ2-5; the D gene is possibly TRBD1 (5 bases). The CDR3 is 13 residues long. V shed 5 bases and J shed 2 bases, with 9 bases lying between them. Looked up from germline, CDR1 is MDHEN and CDR2 is SYDVKM. CDR3 loop: CASSPRVQETQYF. CDR3 sequence (DNA): TGTGCCAGCAGTCCCAGGGTTCAAGAGACCCAGTACTTC.

This clone has more than one count but fewer than ten. The V and J genes are TRBV29-1 and TRBJ1-6; no clear D. Trimming removed 1 base at V and 9 bases at J, with 22 bases between. The germline CDR1 and CDR2 sequences are SQVTM and ANQGSEA. The CDR3 runs to 17 residues. The CDR3 spells CSVEVFVGEDNASPLHF. The CDR3 DNA reads as TGCAGCGTTGAAGTGTTCGTTGGGGAGGATAATGCTTCACCCCTCCACTTT.

The V call is TRBV19, the J call TRBJ2-7; weak D call: TRBD2 (6 bases). There are 17 residues in the CDR3. The germline V gene has CDR1 LNHDA and CDR2 SQIVND (reference sequence). Trimming took 5 bases from V and 6 from J, leaving 26 bases between them. The CDR3 sequence is CASSVSGEAVIPREQYF. The CDR3 DNA is TGTGCCAGTAGTGTTTCCGGGGAGGCAGTAATTCCGCGCGAGCAGTACTTC. Combining the CDR3 with reference TRBV19 and TRBJ2-7 gives the whole variable domain DGGITQSPKYLFRKEGQNVTLSCEQNLNHDAMYWYRQDPGQGLRLIYYSQIVNDFQKGDIAEGYSVSREKKESFPLTVTSAQKNPTAFYLCASSVSGEAVIPREQYFGPGTRLTVT.

This chain links TRBV9 with TRBJ2-6; D unresolved. The CDR3 is 15 amino acids. Germline lookup yields CDR1 SGDLS and CDR2 YYNGEE. Trimming took off 0 bases at V and 4 bases at J, with 8 bases between the two ends. This chain's CDR3 is CASSVAGSGANVLTF. The CDR3, as DNA: TGTGCCAGCAGCGTAGCTGGGTCAGGGGCCAACGTCCTGACTTTC.

This clone was picked up a small number of times. V is TRBV29-1 and J is TRBJ2-7; D possibly corresponds to TRBD2 (6 bases). CDR1 and CDR2 from the germline V gene are SQVTM and ANQGSEA. The CDR3 has 11 residues. V was shortened by 4 bases and J by 5 bases, with 9 bases between the two germline ends. The CDR3 DNA sequence: TGCAGCGTTGTGGGGGGTAACGAGCAGTACTTC. Translating gives CSVVGGNEQYF.

This clone was recorded a few times. This sequence joins TRBV29-1 and TRBJ2-7; no clear D gene. The V gene's germline CDR1 is SQVTM and CDR2 ANQGSEA. The V gene lost 6 bases and the J gene lost 0 bases, with 6 bases spanning the gap. The CDR3 sequence is 11 residues long. CDR3 DNA: TGCAGCGTCGTCACCTCCTACGAGCAGTACTTC. It encodes CSVVTSYEQYF.

The chain carries TRBV10-2 and TRBJ2-7; 8 bases agree with TRBD2. CDR1 is WSHSY, CDR2 SAAADI, per germline. The CDR3 has 12 residues. V gave up 8 bases and J gave up 4 bases; unmatched junction bases: 4. DNA for the CDR3: TGCGCCAGCTACGGGGGGGGGTACGAGCAGTACTTC. Residues: CASYGGGYEQYF.

V and J are TRBV29-1 and TRBJ2-1; 8 nucleotides line up with TRBD2. The CDR3 is 15 residues long. Per the germline V gene, CDR1 is SQVTM and CDR2 is ANQGSEA. Trimming took 5 bases from V and 2 from J; bases not matched to a gene: 8. The CDR3 loop reads CSVTPREGTYNEQFF. Here the CDR3 DNA reads TGCAGCGTTACCCCCCGGGAGGGGACCTACAATGAGCAGTTCTTC.

This chain joins TRBV30 and TRBJ2-2; unclear D gene. The germline V gene encodes CDR1 GTSNPN and CDR2 SVGIG (reference sequence). Trimming removed 1 base from V and 8 bases from J, with 5 bases in between. This CDR3 contains 11 residues. CDR3 region: CAWSGLGELFF. CDR3 sequence (DNA): TGTGCCTGGAGTGGACTGGGGGAGCTGTTTTTT.

In its sample, this clone was seen a few times. V usage is TRBV29-1 and J usage is TRBJ2-3; perhaps TRBD2 as D (5 bases). Per germline, CDR1 SQVTM and CDR2 ANQGSEA. This CDR3 is 14 amino acids long. Trimming stripped 7 bases from V and 0 bases from J, with 14 bases between. The CDR3 region is CSAYGRASTDTQYF. In DNA form, the CDR3 reads TGCAGCGCCTACGGGCGGGCTAGCACAGATACGCAGTATTTT.

This clone was picked up a small number of times. The same CDR3 can be traced to other DNA sequences in this sample. The chain links TRBV29-1 to TRBJ2-1; D unclear. In germline, CDR1 is SQVTM, CDR2 ANQGSEA. The CDR3 length is 16 residues. The V gene lost 0 bases and the J gene lost 0 bases, with 12 bases spanning the gap. DNA for the CDR3: TGCAGCGTTGAAGAGGGCTCCGCGAGCTCCTACAATGAGCAGTTCTTC. Protein: CSVEEGSASSYNEQFF.

This clone was seen a single time. The gene calls are TRBV9 and TRBJ2-7, with 11 bases fitting TRBD2. This CDR3 comprises 16 residues. The V gene end was trimmed by 1 base and the J gene end by 6 bases; junction bases not matched to a gene: 9. Per germline, CDR1 SGDLS and CDR2 YYNGEE. The DNA for the CDR3 is TGTGCCAGCAGCGTATCGATAGCGGGAGGGCCGGGCGAGCAGTACTTC. It yields the protein CASSVSIAGGPGEQYF.

The rearrangement links TRBV29-1 to TRBJ2-4; maybe TRBD2 (5 bases). CDR1 and CDR2 (germline): SQVTM, ANQGSEA. The V end was cut by 6 bases, the J end by 3 bases, with 12 bases between. The CDR3 is 13 residues long. The CDR3: CSVETGYKNIQYF. The CDR3, as DNA: TGCAGCGTCGAGACGGGATACAAAAACATTCAGTACTTC.

The rearrangement uses TRBV19 and TRBJ1-1; D is perhaps TRBD1 (6 bases). The V gene lost 6 bases and the J gene lost 3 bases, with 17 bases spanning the gap. The CDR3 contains 15 residues. Germline V lookup: CDR1 LNHDA, CDR2 SQIVND (reference sequence). The CDR3: CASRRPQGSDTEAFF. Written as DNA, the CDR3 is TGTGCCAGTAGGAGACCACAGGGTTCGGACACTGAAGCTTTCTTT.